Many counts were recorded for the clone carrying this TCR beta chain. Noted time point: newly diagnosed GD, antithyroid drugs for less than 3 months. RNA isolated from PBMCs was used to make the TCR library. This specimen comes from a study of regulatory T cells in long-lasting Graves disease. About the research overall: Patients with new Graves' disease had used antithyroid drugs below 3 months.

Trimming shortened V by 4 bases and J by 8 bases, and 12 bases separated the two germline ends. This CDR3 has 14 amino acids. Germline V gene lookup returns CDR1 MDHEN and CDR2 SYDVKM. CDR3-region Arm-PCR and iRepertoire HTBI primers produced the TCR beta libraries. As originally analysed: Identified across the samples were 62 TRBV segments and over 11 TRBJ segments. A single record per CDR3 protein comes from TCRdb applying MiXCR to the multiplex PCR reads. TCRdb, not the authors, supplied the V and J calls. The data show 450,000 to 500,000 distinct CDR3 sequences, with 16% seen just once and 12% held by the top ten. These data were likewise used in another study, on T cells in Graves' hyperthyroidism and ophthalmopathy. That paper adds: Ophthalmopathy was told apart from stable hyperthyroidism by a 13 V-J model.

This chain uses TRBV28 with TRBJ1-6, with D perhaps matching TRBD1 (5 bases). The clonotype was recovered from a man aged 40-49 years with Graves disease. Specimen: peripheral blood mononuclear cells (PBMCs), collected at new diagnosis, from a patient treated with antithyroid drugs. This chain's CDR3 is CASSYTRQYSPLHF. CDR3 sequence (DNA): TGTGCCAGCAGTTACACAAGACAGTATTCACCCCTCCACTTT.